Listed below are T cell receptor beta chains from one sample, sequenced in a study of shared clonotypes between healthy human individuals. This table comes from immunoSEQ multiplex PCR, and its TCRdb copy is limited to in-frame clones, with some not included. The data show around 2,100,000 clones, with about 95% seen just once and around 1% held by the top ten. Material for sequencing was naive CD8+ T cells sorted from blood. The receptors shown here come from a man between 18 and 29 years old in good health. CDR3s include the opening cysteine and the closing phenylalanine or tryptophan. The D gene is left open where the match is weak.

j_call v_call d_call cdr3_aa
TRBJ1-1 TRBV28 TRBD1 CASGRQGENTEAFF
TRBJ1-1 TRBV4-3 . CASSPTGMGTEAFF
TRBJ2-7 TRBV9 . CASSVEEGPLYEQYF
TRBJ1-2 TRBV5-4 . CASTPGSNYGYTF
TRBJ2-1 TRBV1 . CTSSQEKELAEFYNEQFF
TRBJ2-7 TRBV5-6 . CASSLIRVKNEQYF
TRBJ2-7 TRBV10-3 . CAISVRGQPSYEQYF
TRBJ2-7 TRBV6-5 . CASSGPALTHEQYF
TRBJ2-3 TRBV5-4 TRBD2 CASSWTSGSVTDTQYF
TRBJ2-7 TRBV4-1 TRBD1 CASSQVTGGHEQYF
TRBJ2-1 TRBV28 TRBD1 CASSLWTGDNEQFF
TRBJ2-1 TRBV7-9 TRBD2 CASSLMGLAGAYNEQFF
TRBJ2-7 TRBV4-1 . CASSQERGYEQYF
TRBJ2-3 TRBV7-9 TRBD1 CASSNMGQGASTDTQYF
TRBJ2-1 TRBV7-8 . CASSLILVREQFF
TRBJ2-2 TRBV4-1 TRBD1 CASSQDGTGGYTGELFF
TRBJ2-5 TRBV4-1 . CASSYPTQGEETQYF
TRBJ2-2 TRBV28 TRBD1 CATQGAGWAGELFF
TRBJ2-7 TRBV7-9 TRBD1 CASSSPGQAGFYEQYF
TRBJ1-5 TRBV10-3 . CATGPGPRRSNQPQHF
TRBJ2-3 TRBV5-1 TRBD2 CASSLRTSGGSTDTQYF
TRBJ1-1 TRBV19 . CASSGATYEAFF
TRBJ2-5 TRBV29-1 . CSVVSRAGPQETQYF
TRBJ1-1 TRBV7-9 . CASSSSTGPNTEAFF
TRBJ2-5 TRBV5-6 TRBD2 CASSFGGAEETQYF
TRBJ1-2 TRBV13 TRBD1 CASSFRDSVFLYGYTF
TRBJ2-7 TRBV27 TRBD1 CASSPGTGSFHEQYF
TRBJ1-2 TRBV7-9 . CASRPKDAYGYTF
TRBJ2-5 TRBV7-9 . CASSSDAYQETQYF
TRBJ2-3 TRBV4-2 . CASSQEEGAGDTQYF
TRBJ2-7 TRBV4-1 . CASSQEDSYEQYF
TRBJ1-5 TRBV29-1 . CSVLSGDSNQPQHF
TRBJ2-3 TRBV7-9 . CASSRPRTEDTQYF
TRBJ2-1 TRBV9 TRBD2 CASSVDEAGGNEQFF
TRBJ1-1 TRBV5-5 TRBD1 CASSLGAGGEVTEAFF
TRBJ2-3 TRBV7-9 . CASSFGLDTQYF
TRBJ2-7 TRBV29-1 . CSVVLVGDSYEQYF
TRBJ2-3 TRBV19 . CASSPDGPSTDTQYF
TRBJ2-7 TRBV28 . CASSLRDLYYEQYF
TRBJ2-7 TRBV11-2 . CASSSGDPTAYEQYF
TRBJ2-6 TRBV7-9 . CASSHRPSTGANVLTF
TRBJ2-5 TRBV7-9 . CASSRPGETQYF
TRBJ2-7 TRBV5-1 . CASSSLNLYEQYF
TRBJ1-2 TRBV14 . CASSIGTNYGYTF
TRBJ2-7 TRBV19 . CASSHGLFYEQYF
TRBJ2-2 TRBV4-3 . CASSQVYPGELFF
TRBJ2-1 TRBV6-1 TRBD2 CASSERLAGAFSYNEQFF
TRBJ2-5 TRBV7-9 TRBD1 CASSSLDRGLGETQYF
TRBJ2-1 TRBV10-3 TRBD2 CAIDSGSYNEQFF
TRBJ2-7 TRBV5-1 . CASSFTPGPVYEQYF
TRBJ1-2 TRBV30 . CAWSVGTGDGYTF
TRBJ2-1 TRBV27 TRBD2 CASTELAGSYNEQFF
TRBJ2-5 TRBV4-1 . CASSQDGAAGSQQGTQYF
TRBJ2-1 TRBV9 . CASSDSSGEQFF